One and the same sample provided the 10 T cell receptor beta chains below, sequenced in a study of OX40 agonist ivuxolimab in advanced cancers. Assay: immunoSEQ multiplex PCR; the TCRdb copy retains only in-frame clones and omits some. The table lists around 100,000 clones, 89% of them singletons, with 0.15% to 0.2% in the top ten. The sample was CD4+ or CD8+ T cells sorted from blood, taken in a trial of the OX40 agonist ivuxolimab. All receptors come from an adult with an advanced solid tumor such as melanoma, head and neck, liver or kidney cancer.

In its sample, this clone was seen once. The chain couples TRBV28 to TRBJ1-2; 9 bases match TRBD1. V lost 2 bases to trimming and J lost 4 bases; unmatched junction nucleotides: 8. The CDR3 extends over 16 amino acids. Germline V gene sequence: CDR1 MDHEN, CDR2 SYDVKM. Written as DNA, the CDR3 is TGTGCCAGCAGTTTAGGGGGACAGGGTTCGTCCTATGGCTACACCTTC. It encodes CASSLGGQGSSYGYTF.

The CDR3 is CASSLWDRELLGYTF. The CDR3 coding sequence is TGTGCCAGCAGCTTGTGGGACAGGGAGCTTCTTGGCTACACCTTC. The chain employs TRBV5-6 and TRBJ1-2; 9 positions agree with TRBD1. The CDR3 has 15 residues. After removal of 1 base from V and 7 bases from J, the junction contained 8 bases not matched to a gene. CDR1 is SGHDT and CDR2 is YYEEEE in the germline V gene.

The chain carries TRBV25-1 and TRBJ1-3; D is undetermined. Trimming stripped 7 bases from V and 10 bases from J, with 11 bases between. Per germline, CDR1 MGHDK and CDR2 SYGVNS. The CDR3 is made up of 11 amino acids. The CDR3 spells CASIGLRTIYF. CDR3 in DNA: TGTGCCAGCATTGGACTCCGTACCATATATTTT.

This clone is a singleton in its sample. The V call is TRBV5-1, the J call TRBJ1-4, with a tentative D call TRBD1 (6 bases). V lost 4 bases and J lost 7, with 20 bases in between. Germline CDR1 is SGHRS and CDR2 is YFSETQ. This CDR3 is built from 16 residues. The CDR3 sequence is CASSPGGATRGEKLFF. The CDR3, as DNA: TGCGCCAGCAGCCCTGGGGGGGCAACGAGGGGTGAAAAACTGTTTTTT.

Concerning this clone itself: The sample carries other DNA sequences with the same CDR3. The chain is built from TRBV5-1 and TRBJ1-2, with a tentative D call TRBD1 (5 bases). This CDR3 comprises 14 residues. Germline-derived CDR1 and CDR2 are SGHRS and YFSETQ. V dropped 0 bases and J dropped 2 bases, with 8 bases sitting between them. The CDR3: CASSLDGANYGYTF. The CDR3 DNA follows: TGCGCCAGCAGCTTGGATGGGGCGAACTATGGCTACACCTTC.

The V gene is TRBV29-1, the J gene TRBJ2-5, with 7 bases aligning to TRBD1. J lost 5 bases, V lost 0 bases, and 3 bases had no gene match. This CDR3 has 13 amino acids. Germline assignment: CDR1 SQVTM and CDR2 ANQGSEA. The CDR3 loop reads CSVEEVTGETQYF. The CDR3 DNA is TGCAGCGTTGAAGAGGTGACAGGGGAGACCCAGTACTTC.

The chain links TRBV5-6 to TRBJ2-5, with TRBD2 as a possible D gene (5 bases). Germline CDR1 reads SGHDT; CDR2 reads YYEEEE. Trimming left V 1 base short and J 3 bases short, with 10 bases between. The CDR3 runs 14 residues. CDR3 sequence: CASSLSPREETQYF. CDR3 DNA: TGTGCCAGCAGCTTGAGTCCGCGGGAAGAGACCCAGTACTTC.

The chain carries TRBV30 and TRBJ1-6; TRBD1 might be the D (5 bases). CDR3 length: 12 residues. V was pared by 2 bases and J by 10 bases, with 9 bases between. Germline V gene lookup returns CDR1 GTSNPN and CDR2 SVGIG (reference sequence). DNA of the CDR3: TGTGCCTGGAGTCGGACAAGATCACCCCTCCACTTT. Encoded protein: CAWSRTRSPLHF.

The chain employs TRBV14 and TRBJ2-1; 12 nucleotides agree with TRBD2. Germline CDR1 and CDR2: SGHDN and FVKESK. The CDR3 length is 15 residues. The V gene end was trimmed by 4 bases and the J gene end by 9 bases; junction bases not matched to a gene: 7. The CDR3: CASSPRLAGDSEQFF. The CDR3 DNA reads TGTGCCAGCAGCCCACGACTAGCGGGGGATAGTGAGCAGTTCTTC.

The chain is built from TRBV7-9 and TRBJ1-2; D gene uncertain. Per germline, CDR1 SEHNR and CDR2 FQNEAQ (reference sequence). The V end lost 0 bases, the J end lost 7 bases, and 6 bases lay between the germline ends. The length of the CDR3 is 12 residues. DNA for the CDR3: TGTGCCAGCAGCTTAGCAAGTCGTGGCTACACCTTC. This translates into CASSLASRGYTF.